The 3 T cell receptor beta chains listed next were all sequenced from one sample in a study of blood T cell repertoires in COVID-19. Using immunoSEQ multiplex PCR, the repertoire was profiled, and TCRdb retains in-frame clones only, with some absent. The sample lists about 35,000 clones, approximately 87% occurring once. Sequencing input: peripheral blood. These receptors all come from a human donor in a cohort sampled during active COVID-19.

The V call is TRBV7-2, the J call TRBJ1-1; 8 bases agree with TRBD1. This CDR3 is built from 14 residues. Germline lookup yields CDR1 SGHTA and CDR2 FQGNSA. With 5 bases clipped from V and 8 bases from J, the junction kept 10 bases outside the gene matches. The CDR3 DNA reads TGTGCCAGCAGCGCGCGGACAGGGCCTAGGGAAGCTTTCTTT. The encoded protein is CASSARTGPREAFF.

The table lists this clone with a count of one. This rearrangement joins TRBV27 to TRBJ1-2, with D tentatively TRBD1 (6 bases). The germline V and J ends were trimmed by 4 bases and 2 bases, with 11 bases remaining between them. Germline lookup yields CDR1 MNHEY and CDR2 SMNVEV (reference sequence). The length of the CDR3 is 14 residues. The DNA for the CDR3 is TGTGCCAGCAGTTCCGACAGGACAAACTATGGCTACACCTTC. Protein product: CASSSDRTNYGYTF.

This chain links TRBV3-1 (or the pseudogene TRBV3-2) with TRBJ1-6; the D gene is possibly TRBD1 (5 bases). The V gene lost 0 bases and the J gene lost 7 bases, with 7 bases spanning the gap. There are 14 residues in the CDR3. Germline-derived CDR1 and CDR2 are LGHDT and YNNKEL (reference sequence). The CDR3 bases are TGTGCCAGCAGCCAAGAGACAGCAAATTCACCCCTCCACTTT. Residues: CASSQETANSPLHF.